Listed below are T cell receptor beta chains from one sample, sequenced in a study of blood T cell repertoires in COVID-19. TCRdb's table, derived via immunoSEQ multiplex PCR, lists solely in-frame clones and lacks some. The sample has around 50,000 clones, roughly 90% seen once. Sequenced sample: peripheral blood. All receptors derive from a human donor in a cohort sampled during active COVID-19. Each CDR3 is given without its conserved first and last residue.

>TRBV30|12
AWNRATNSYEQY
>TRBV7-2|15
ASSLEGTPNSGNTIY
>TRBV13|13
ASSWDRGSGNTIY
>TRBV20-1|9
SVGGAYEQY
>TRBV24-1|17
ATSDRLKKLAGGDNEQF
>TRBV25-1|12
ASSLREAGNTIY
>TRBV2|14
ASSEWDISSYNEQF
>TRBV7-8|15
ASSPIVPGTGPGQQY
>TRBV6-5|13
ASSGGQGSGNTIY
>TRBV12-1|15
ASSPPGLAGDTGELF
>TRBV18|17
ASSPPGPGTGALNTEAF
>TRBV28|13
ASSDRRTGLDEQY
>TRBV19|13
ASSPVWSSGNTIY
>TRBV4-3|15
ASSQDYADSGTDTQY
>TRBV9|15
ASSSQTSGGVTGELF
>TRBV3-1/TRBV3-2|14
ASSQEVSVYQETQY
>TRBV5-8|12
ASRGEVSNNEQF
>TRBV7-2|13
ASTQRTGPNYGYT